This TCR beta chain was observed in a study of blood T cell repertoires in COVID-19. V lost 0 bases, J lost 0 bases, and 19 bases lay in between. The CDR3 is 19 residues long. Looked up from germline, CDR1 is SGHDN and CDR2 is FVKESK. Generated by immunoSEQ multiplex PCR, the TCRdb table keeps only in-frame clones and is missing some. Here the sample spans about 480,000 clones, approximately 86% being singletons. This chain uses TRBV14 with TRBJ2-3; D unresolved. The receptor's source is a woman aged 60-75 years who had recovered from COVID-19. Material: PBMCs or T cells enriched from blood (not recorded which). CDR3 loop: CASSQDSSTVGMSTDTQYF. The CDR3 DNA sequence: TGTGCCAGCAGCCAAGATAGCTCGACGGTAGGCATGAGCACAGATACGCAGTATTTT. The complete variable domain, with remaining parts taken from reference TRBV14 and TRBJ2-3, reads EAGVTQFPSHSVIEKGQTVTLRCDPISGHDNLYWYRRVMGKEIKFLLHFVKESKQDESGMPNNRFLAERTGGTYSTLKVQPAELEDSGVYFCASSQDSSTVGMSTDTQYFGPGTRLTVL.